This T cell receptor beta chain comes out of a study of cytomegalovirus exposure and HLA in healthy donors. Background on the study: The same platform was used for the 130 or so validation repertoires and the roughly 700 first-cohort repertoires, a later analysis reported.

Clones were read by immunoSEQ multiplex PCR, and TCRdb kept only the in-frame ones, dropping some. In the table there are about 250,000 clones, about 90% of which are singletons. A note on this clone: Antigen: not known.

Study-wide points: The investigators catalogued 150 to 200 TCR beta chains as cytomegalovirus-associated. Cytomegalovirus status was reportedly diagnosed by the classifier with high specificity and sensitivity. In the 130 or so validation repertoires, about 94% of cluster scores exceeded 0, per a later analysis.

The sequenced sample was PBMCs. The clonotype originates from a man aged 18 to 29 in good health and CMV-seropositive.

CDR3 region: CASSPVGTDPYEQYF. The CDR3 DNA sequence: TGTGCCAGCAGTCCCGTTGGGACGGATCCCTACGAGCAGTACTTC. This chain links TRBV6-5 with TRBJ2-7; D may be TRBD1 or TRBD2 (5 bases each). Germline loops: CDR1 MNHEY, CDR2 SVGAGI. V was cut by 5 bases and J by 2 bases, with 16 bases left in between. This CDR3 is 15 amino acids long.